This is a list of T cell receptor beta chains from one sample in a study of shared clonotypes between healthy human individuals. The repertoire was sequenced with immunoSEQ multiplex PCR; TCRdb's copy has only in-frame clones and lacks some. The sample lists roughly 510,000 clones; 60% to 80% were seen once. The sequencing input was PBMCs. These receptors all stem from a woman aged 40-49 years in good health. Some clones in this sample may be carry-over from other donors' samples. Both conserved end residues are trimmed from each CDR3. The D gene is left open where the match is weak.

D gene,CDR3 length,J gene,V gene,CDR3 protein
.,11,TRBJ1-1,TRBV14,ASSQNRNTEAF
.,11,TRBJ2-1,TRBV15,ATSREGVDEQF
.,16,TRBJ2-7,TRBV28,ASSSLWGEAKSSYEQY
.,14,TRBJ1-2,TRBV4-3,ASSQDLRPEGHGYT
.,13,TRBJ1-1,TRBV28,ASSSTGNSDTEAF
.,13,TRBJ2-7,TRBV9,ASSPSWRGSYEQY
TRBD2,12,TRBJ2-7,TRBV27,ASRGLAGSYEQY
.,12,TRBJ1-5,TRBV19,ASRGSYSNQPQH
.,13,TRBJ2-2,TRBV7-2,ASSTYTRIAGELF
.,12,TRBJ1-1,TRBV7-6,ASSLPGTGTEAF
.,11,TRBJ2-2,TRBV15,ATSRDDPGELF
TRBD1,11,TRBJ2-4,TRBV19,ASSSTGGNIQY
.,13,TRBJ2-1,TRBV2,ASSGPVSSYNEQF
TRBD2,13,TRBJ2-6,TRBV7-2,ASRERGAGANVLT
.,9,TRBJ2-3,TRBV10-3,AMGLLDTQY
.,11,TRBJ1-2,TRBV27,ASSYTSGDGYT
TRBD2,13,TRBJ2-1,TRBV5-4,ASSLEVASGTEQF
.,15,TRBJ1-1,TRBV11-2,ASSSRSGSNPNTEAF
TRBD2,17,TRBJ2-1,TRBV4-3,ASSQDGQAGVLARDEQF
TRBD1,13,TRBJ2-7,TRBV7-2,ASSYRQGRSYEQY
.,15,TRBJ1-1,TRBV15,ATSGRRGGLMNTEAF
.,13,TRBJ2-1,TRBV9,ASSLGASSYNEQF
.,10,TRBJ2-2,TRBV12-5,ASGLYTGELF
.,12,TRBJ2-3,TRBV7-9,ASSLSAVTDTQY
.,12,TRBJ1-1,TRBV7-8,ASSLVSGNTEAF
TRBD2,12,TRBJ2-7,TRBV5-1,ASSLGLAAHEQY
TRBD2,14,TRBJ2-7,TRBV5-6,ASSRTSGRISYEQY